One and the same sample provided the 26 T cell receptor beta chains below, sequenced in a study of blood T cell repertoires in COVID-19. Profiling relied on immunoSEQ multiplex PCR, and the TCRdb table lists in-frame clones only, not all of them. The sample has roughly 60,000 clones, roughly 86% seen once; the top ten hold 3.5% to 4.5%. Sequenced sample: peripheral blood. The origin of the receptors is a man aged 45-65 years with active COVID-19.

The CDR3 DNA is TGCAGTGCCCAACTAGCGGGGGTGCCGTACTTC. This encodes CSAQLAGVPYF. The chain uses TRBV20-1 and TRBJ2-7; 11 positions match TRBD2. With 6 bases clipped from V and 12 bases from J, the junction kept 7 bases outside the gene matches. This CDR3 comprises 11 residues. Germline V gene sequence: CDR1 DFQATT, CDR2 SNEGSKA (reference sequence).

The chain couples TRBV6-5 to TRBJ1-2, with a weak D call TRBD1 (5 bases). There are 10 residues in the CDR3. The germline V gene has CDR1 MNHEY and CDR2 SVGAGI. The CDR3 here is CAGVAYGYTF. Here the CDR3 DNA reads TGTGCAGGGGTGGCCTATGGCTACACCTTC.

The chain employs TRBV5-4 and TRBJ2-2; maybe TRBD2 (5 bases). V gave up 3 bases and J gave up 3 bases, with 9 bases separating them. The CDR3 spans 14 residues. Germline-derived CDR1 and CDR2 are SGHNT and YYREEE (reference sequence). Here the CDR3 reads CASSSSSHTGELFF. The CDR3 DNA reads as TGTGCCAGCAGCTCTAGCTCTCACACCGGGGAGCTGTTTTTT. Supplemented by reference TRBV5-4 and TRBJ2-2, the full variable domain reads ETGVTQSPTHLIKTRGQQVTLRCSSQSGHNTVSWYQQALGQGPQFIFQYYREEENGRGNFPPRFSGLQFPNYSSELNVNALELDDSALYLCASSSSSHTGELFFGEGSRLTVL.

The rearrangement joins TRBV5-4 to TRBJ2-7; TRBD1 matches 8 bases. This CDR3 is 15 amino acids long. Looked up from germline, CDR1 is SGHNT and CDR2 is YYREEE (reference sequence). V shed 1 base and J 0 bases; nucleotides not matched to a gene: 3. CDR3 sequence (DNA): TGTGCCAGCAGCTTGCAGGGGGCCCACTCCTACGAGCAGTACTTC. Its protein is CASSLQGAHSYEQYF.

CDR3 residues: CASSYGAVNSPLHF. CDR3 in DNA: TGTGCCAGCAGTTACGGGGCAGTTAATTCACCCCTCCACTTT. This chain connects TRBV6-5 to TRBJ1-6, with a weak D call TRBD1 (5 bases). Trimming removed 2 bases from V and 6 bases from J, with 8 bases in between. Germline V CDR1 and CDR2: MNHEY, SVGAGI. This CDR3 region has 14 residues.

The chain joins TRBV30 to TRBJ1-3, with D perhaps matching TRBD1 (5 bases). The CDR3 has 14 amino acids. The germline V gene has CDR1 GTSNPN and CDR2 SVGIG (reference sequence). Deletions cut 5 bases from V and 7 bases from J, with 18 bases between. The DNA for the CDR3 is TGTGCCTGGGAATCCGGGGGTAAAGGGAACACCATATATTTT. Translation: CAWESGGKGNTIYF.

Points on this clone: Within the sample, other DNA sequences also encode this same CDR3. The chain carries TRBV7-9 and TRBJ2-7; 9 nucleotides match TRBD1. The CDR3 consists of 17 residues. Germline V gene lookup returns CDR1 SEHNR and CDR2 FQNEAQ (reference sequence). Trimming took 5 bases from V and 1 from J; bases not matched to a gene: 12. Written as DNA, the CDR3 is TGTGCCAGCAGCAACAAAACCGGGACAGGGTTTTCCTACGAGCAGTACTTC. This encodes CASSNKTGTGFSYEQYF.

The V gene is TRBV5-4, the J gene TRBJ2-5; 12 bases line up with TRBD1. Losses at the gene ends were 4 bases for V and 1 base for J; bases not matched to a gene: 5. The germline gives CDR1 SGHNT, CDR2 YYREEE (reference sequence). CDR3 length: 16 amino acids. The CDR3 region has the DNA TGTGCCAGCAGCCCGGGGGGACAGGGGGCCCAAGAGACCCAGTACTTC. Amino acid sequence: CASSPGGQGAQETQYF.

This clone was detected only once. The rearrangement links TRBV10-1 to TRBJ2-1; tentatively, D is TRBD1 (6 bases). The V gene lost 2 bases and the J gene lost 10 bases, with 18 bases spanning the gap. The germline V gene encodes CDR1 WNHNN and CDR2 SYGVQD (reference sequence). The CDR3 sequence is 15 residues long. The CDR3 spells CASSERGTKVREQFF. The CDR3 DNA sequence: TGCGCCAGCAGTGAGAGGGGGACAAAAGTAAGGGAGCAGTTCTTC.

This chain joins TRBV7-2 and TRBJ2-1, with 9 bases matching TRBD2. The CDR3 extends over 17 amino acids. The V gene's germline CDR1 is SGHTA and CDR2 FQGNSA. J was trimmed by 3 bases and V by 4 bases; bases with no gene match: 10. CDR3 region: CASSSGVTSGDYNEQFF. CDR3 in DNA: TGTGCCAGCAGCTCGGGGGTGACTAGCGGTGACTACAATGAGCAGTTCTTC.

V usage is TRBV6-4 and J usage is TRBJ2-2; 7 bases are shared with TRBD1. Germline loops: CDR1 MRHNA, CDR2 SNTAGT. The CDR3 has 14 residues. Trimming removed 4 bases from V and 5 bases from J; junction bases left unmatched: 4. CDR3 DNA sequence: TGTGCCAGCAGTGTTAACAGGGGTACCGGGGAGCTGTTTTTT. Its protein is CASSVNRGTGELFF.

This rearrangement joins TRBV11-2 to TRBJ1-6; D may be TRBD1 (6 bases). V shed 5 bases and J shed 7 bases, with 15 bases lying between them. Germline V CDR1 and CDR2: SGHAT, FQNNGV. The CDR3 is 15 amino acids. This CDR3 is CASSPGVSGNSPLHF. The CDR3 coding sequence is TGTGCCAGCAGCCCAGGGGTATCGGGGAATTCACCCCTCCACTTT.

The rearrangement uses TRBV24-1 and TRBJ1-5; tentatively, D is TRBD1 (5 bases). V lost 9 bases, J lost 6 bases, and 11 bases lay in between. The CDR3 spans 12 residues. CDR1 is KGHDR and CDR2 is SFDVKD in the germline V gene. The CDR3 nucleotides read TGTGCCACCGGAAGGGGCGGTCAGCCCCAGCATTTT. Amino acids: CATGRGGQPQHF.

The chain carries TRBV5-1 and TRBJ2-7; TRBD1 agrees at 7 bases. The length of the CDR3 is 13 residues. Germline values: CDR1 SGHRS, CDR2 YFSETQ. After removal of 4 bases from V and 6 bases from J, the junction contained 7 bases not matched to a gene. The CDR3 sequence is CASSPDRQGEQYF. CDR3 DNA: TGCGCCAGCAGCCCAGACAGACAGGGCGAGCAGTACTTC.

The chain uses TRBV7-5 and TRBJ2-3; the tabulated D call, TRBD2, remains unverified against the DNA. TRBV7-5 has pseudogene status. This CDR3 contains 19 residues. CDR3 loop: CARSCLIGGGGISTDTQYF. The CDR3 nucleotides are TGTGCCAGAAGCTGCTTAATTGGCGGGGGAGGCATAAGCACAGATACGCAGTATTTT.

The chain carries TRBV5-4 and TRBJ2-1; D may be TRBD2 (6 bases). The V gene lost 4 bases and the J gene lost 7 bases, with 12 bases spanning the gap. Germline CDR1 reads SGHNT; CDR2 reads YYREEE (reference sequence). The CDR3 is 13 residues long. CDR3 sequence reads: CASSIVGGNEQFF. The CDR3 DNA sequence: TGTGCCAGCAGCATCGTGGGGGGAAATGAGCAGTTCTTC.

The chain has TRBV3-1 (or the pseudogene TRBV3-2) and TRBJ1-6, with 8 nucleotides matching TRBD1. Germline trimming cut 6 bases from V and 7 bases from J; bases unmatched to any gene: 8. Germline V gives CDR1 LGHDT, CDR2 YNNKEL (reference sequence). The CDR3 sequence is 15 residues long. The CDR3 coding sequence is TGTGCCAGCAGACAGCAGGGGGCCTTCAATTCACCCCTCCACTTT. Its protein product is CASRQQGAFNSPLHF.

This chain joins TRBV24-1 and TRBJ2-1; possible D gene TRBD1, 5 bases. Between the trimmed V and J ends, which lost 4 bases and 0 bases, there was a span of 15 bases. Per germline, CDR1 KGHDR and CDR2 SFDVKD. The CDR3 spans 17 residues. The chain's CDR3 is CATSEGLGPGSYNEQFF. CDR3 in DNA: TGTGCCACCAGTGAGGGGCTGGGCCCAGGCTCCTACAATGAGCAGTTCTTC.

This chain uses TRBV9 with TRBJ2-1; possibly TRBD1 for D (5 bases). This CDR3 is 15 amino acids long. V lost 2 bases, J lost 0 bases, and 9 bases lay in between. Germline CDR1 reads SGDLS; CDR2 reads YYNGEE. CDR3 sequence reads: CASSVYDSSYNEQFF. The CDR3 DNA is TGTGCCAGCAGCGTCTACGACAGCTCCTACAATGAGCAGTTCTTC.

The V gene is TRBV7-8, the J gene TRBJ2-5, with TRBD2 identical over 9 bases. CDR1 and CDR2 (germline): SGHVS, FQNEAQ. The length of the CDR3 is 16 residues. V dropped 1 base and J dropped 1; count of bases not matched to a gene: 4. The CDR3 DNA sequence: TGTGCCAGCAGCTTAGGTCAAGCGGGGGGCCAAGAGACCCAGTACTTC. Amino acids: CASSLGQAGGQETQYF.

The chain is built from TRBV6-5 and TRBJ2-7; 12 positions match TRBD2. Germline loops: CDR1 MNHEY, CDR2 SVGAGI. V dropped 5 bases and J dropped 4; count of bases not matched to a gene: 3. CDR3 size: 14 residues. DNA of the CDR3: TGTGCCAGCAGTCAGACTAGCGGGGGATACGAGCAGTACTTC. Residues: CASSQTSGGYEQYF.

V gene TRBV19 combines with J gene TRBJ1-5; D remains ambiguous. V gave up 0 bases and J gave up 9 bases, with 9 bases separating them. This CDR3 is built from 13 residues. Germline V lookup: CDR1 LNHDA, CDR2 SQIVND (reference sequence). DNA for the CDR3: TGTGCCAGTAGTATAGAACCGCGGGGGCCCCAGCATTTT. Translation: CASSIEPRGPQHF.

This chain links TRBV30 with TRBJ1-2, with a possible D match to TRBD1 (6 bases). Trimming took off 4 bases at V and 1 base at J, with 13 bases between the two ends. Germline V gene lookup returns CDR1 GTSNPN and CDR2 SVGIG (reference sequence). The CDR3 consists of 14 residues. CDR3 loop: CAWTLSRGNYGYTF. CDR3 in DNA: TGTGCCTGGACCCTTTCCAGGGGTAACTATGGCTACACCTTC. The variable domain in full, with the rest retrieved from reference TRBV30 and TRBJ1-2, is SQTIHQWPATLVQPVGSPLSLECTVEGTSNPNLYWYRQAAGRGLQLLFYSVGIGQISSEVPQNLSASRPQDRQFILSSKKLLLSDSGFYLCAWTLSRGNYGYTFGSGTRLTVV.

The V and J genes are TRBV19 and TRBJ1-1; D unresolved. Germline CDR1 and CDR2: LNHDA and SQIVND (reference sequence). The CDR3 runs 14 residues. V shed 3 bases and J shed 1 base, with 9 bases lying between them. The CDR3 loop reads CASSIRLRNTEAFF. The CDR3 bases are TGTGCCAGTAGTATTCGGTTGCGGAACACTGAAGCTTTCTTT.

This sequence joins TRBV6-5 and TRBJ2-2; tentative D call: TRBD1 (5 bases). Germline assignment: CDR1 MNHEY and CDR2 SVGAGI. V dropped 10 bases and J dropped 4 bases, with 16 bases sitting between them. This CDR3 spans 14 amino acids. The CDR3 is CAIRGRERTGELFF. CDR3 DNA sequence: TGTGCCATCAGAGGCAGGGAACGCACCGGGGAGCTGTTTTTT.

The J gene is TRBJ2-7, the V gene TRBV5-6; 7 bases fit TRBD2. Germline V CDR1 and CDR2: SGHDT, YYEEEE. V was pared by 1 base and J by 4 bases, with 5 bases of the junction left unmatched. The CDR3 is made up of 14 amino acids. For the CDR3, the DNA is TGTGCCAGCAGCTTGCGGGGGGACGAATACGAGCAGTACTTC. It encodes CASSLRGDEYEQYF.